Below are 10 T cell receptor beta chains sequenced from a single sample in a study of cytomegalovirus exposure and HLA in healthy donors. TCRdb's table, derived via immunoSEQ multiplex PCR, lists solely in-frame clones and lacks some. This sample has approximately 300,000 clones, with just over 85% found just once. Sequencing used PBMCs. These receptors all come from a woman aged 18 to 35 in good health and CMV-seronegative.

This clone was observed a single time. The chain couples TRBV18 to TRBJ2-2; tentatively, D is TRBD1 (5 bases). Per the germline V gene, CDR1 is KGHSH and CDR2 is LQKENI. V was cut by 3 bases and J by 0 bases, with 14 bases left in between. The CDR3 runs to 17 residues. The DNA of the CDR3 is TGTGCCAGCTCACCCTATGACAGTGATTCGAACACCGGGGAGCTGTTTTTT. Its translation: CASSPYDSDSNTGELFF.

This chain links TRBV10-2 with TRBJ2-2; D is perhaps TRBD1 (6 bases). The length of the CDR3 is 14 residues. CDR1 is WSHSY and CDR2 is SAAADI in the germline V gene. Trimming pared 3 bases from V and 6 bases from J, leaving 11 bases between. The CDR3 spells CASSEWGQSGELFF. The CDR3 nucleotides read TGCGCCAGCAGTGAATGGGGGCAATCCGGGGAGCTGTTTTTT.

DNA for the CDR3: TGTGCCAGCAGTACACAGGGGTCCGGGGAGCTGTTTTTT. This gives the protein CASSTQGSGELFF. The chain has TRBV28 and TRBJ2-2; 7 bases map to TRBD1. CDR3 length: 13 amino acids. CDR1 is MDHEN, CDR2 SYDVKM, per germline. V dropped 5 bases and J dropped 6; count of bases not matched to a gene: 3.

V is TRBV28 and J is TRBJ2-3; no clear D gene. The CDR3 spans 14 residues. The ends were cut back, 8 bases at V and 0 bases at J, with 12 bases in the middle. Germline V gives CDR1 MDHEN, CDR2 SYDVKM. The CDR3 nucleotides are TGTGCCAGCTCGAGCGTCTCTAGCACAGATACGCAGTATTTT. Encoded protein: CASSSVSSTDTQYF. Full variable domain (missing parts from reference TRBV28 and TRBJ2-3): DVKVTQSSRYLVKRTGEKVFLECVQDMDHENMFWYRQDPGLGLRLIYFSYDVKMKEKGDIPEGYSVSREKKERFSLILESASTNQTSMYLCASSSVSSTDTQYFGPGTRLTVL.

The chain combines TRBV6-1 with TRBJ1-1; 7 bases are a match to TRBD1. The V and J ends lost 3 bases and 4 bases, in that order; junction bases with no gene match: 5. The germline V gene encodes CDR1 MNHNS and CDR2 SASEGT. The CDR3 sequence is 14 residues long. The CDR3 region is CASSDGDSLTEAFF. CDR3 nucleotide sequence: TGTGCCAGCAGTGATGGGGACAGCCTCACTGAAGCTTTCTTT.

The gene calls are TRBV11-2 and TRBJ2-7; 16 bases map to TRBD2. With V trimmed by 3 bases and J by 6 bases, 2 bases remained unmatched. The CDR3 is 15 amino acids. Germline CDR1 SGHAT, CDR2 FQNNGV. The CDR3 DNA follows: TGTGCCAGCAGCTTGGGACTAGCGGGAGGGGCCGAGCAGTACTTC. This encodes CASSLGLAGGAEQYF. The full variable domain, completed using reference TRBV11-2 and TRBJ2-7, is EAGVAQSPRYKIIEKRQSVAFWCNPISGHATLYWYQQILGQGPKLLIQFQNNGVVDDSQLPKDRFSAERLKGVDSTLKIQPAKLEDSAVYLCASSLGLAGGAEQYFGPGTRLTVT.

The rearrangement uses TRBV7-2 and TRBJ2-7, with TRBD1 identical over 8 bases. V gave up 6 bases and J gave up 3 bases; unmatched junction bases: 10. This CDR3 spans 15 amino acids. Germline V gene data show CDR1 as SGHTA and CDR2 as FQGNSA. The CDR3, as DNA: TGTGCCAGCAGAGACCCGGGACAGGTAGTCTACGAGCAGTACTTC. As protein: CASRDPGQVVYEQYF.

This rearrangement joins TRBV4-1 to TRBJ2-3, with 9 bases lining up with TRBD2. The CDR3 sequence is 17 residues long. Germline loops: CDR1 MGHRA, CDR2 YSYEKL. J lost 2 bases, V lost 3 bases, and 9 bases had no gene match. The CDR3 sequence: CASSHPVGGRDTDTQYF. CDR3 bases: TGCGCCAGCAGCCACCCAGTCGGCGGGAGGGACACAGATACGCAGTATTTT.

The chain recombines TRBV18 with TRBJ2-7; 8 nucleotides match TRBD1. The germline CDR1 and CDR2 sequences are KGHSH and LQKENI. J gave up 5 bases and V 3 bases, and 6 bases lay outside the gene matches. The CDR3 is made up of 14 amino acids. The CDR3 region is CASSPRQGFHEQYF. The CDR3 DNA is TGTGCCAGCTCACCCCGACAGGGGTTCCACGAGCAGTACTTC.

The chain is built from TRBV7-9 and TRBJ2-5; D is uncertain. Trimming removed 1 base at V and 3 bases at J, with 12 bases between. The germline V gene encodes CDR1 SEHNR and CDR2 FQNEAQ (reference sequence). CDR3 length: 15 residues. CDR3 region: CASSLGQWLEETQYF. The DNA for the CDR3 is TGTGCCAGCAGCTTAGGTCAGTGGCTAGAAGAGACCCAGTACTTC.